Below, 25 T cell receptor beta chains from the same sample are listed, as sequenced in a study of blood T cell repertoires in COVID-19. Generated by immunoSEQ multiplex PCR, the TCRdb table keeps only in-frame clones and is missing some. The data hold under 300,000 clones, with approximately 83% observed a single time. Sequenced: peripheral blood. The receptors derive from a man aged 25 to 45 who had recovered from COVID-19.

This clone has only a few counts. V usage is TRBV11-1 and J usage is TRBJ2-5, with 7 positions matching TRBD1. From germline, CDR1 is SGHAT and CDR2 FQDESV (reference sequence). Trimming took 4 bases from V and 5 from J; bases not matched to a gene: 7. This CDR3 comprises 14 residues. CDR3 nucleotide sequence: TGTGCCAGCAGCTACCGACAGGGTCGGGAGACCCAGTACTTC. Amino acid sequence: CASSYRQGRETQYF.

This rearrangement joins TRBV7-2 to TRBJ2-7; TRBD2 aligns across 7 bases. The CDR3 is 15 residues long. J gave up 3 bases and V 1 base, and 6 bases lay outside the gene matches. CDR1 and CDR2 (germline): SGHTA, FQGNSA. The CDR3 nucleotides read TGTGCCAGCAGCTTAGGGGGGAGGGTTCTCTACGAGCAGTACTTC. The encoded protein is CASSLGGRVLYEQYF.

There are a few counts of this clone. The CDR3, as DNA: TGTGCCAGCAGTCCGGCCGGGATCTTCTATGGCTACACCTTC. Translated, it gives CASSPAGIFYGYTF. The V and J genes are TRBV27 and TRBJ1-2; D not certain. Looked up from germline, CDR1 is MNHEY and CDR2 is SMNVEV (reference sequence). Trimming removed 5 bases at V and 4 bases at J, with 14 bases between. The CDR3 sequence is 14 residues long.

This sequence joins TRBV10-1 and TRBJ1-6; 8 bases match TRBD1. The germline V gene has CDR1 WNHNN and CDR2 SYGVQD (reference sequence). The CDR3 length is 15 residues. V shed 4 bases, J shed 7 bases, and the junction held 6 bases outside the gene matches. The CDR3 DNA follows: TGCGCCAGCAGTGCAGGGGGCCACGGAAATTCACCCCTCCACTTT. Amino acid sequence: CASSAGGHGNSPLHF.

This sequence joins TRBV4-2 and TRBJ2-1, with 10 bases matching TRBD2. In germline, CDR1 is LGHNA, CDR2 YNFKEQ. V dropped 4 bases and J dropped 7; count of bases not matched to a gene: 10. The CDR3 extends over 16 amino acids. This CDR3 is CASSLGVGTSVNEQFF. CDR3 nucleotides: TGTGCCAGCAGCCTTGGGGTCGGGACTAGCGTAAATGAGCAGTTCTTC.

This clone has just one count. The chain combines TRBV5-4 with TRBJ2-5; 9 nucleotides line up with TRBD2. Trimming at V came to 10 bases and at J to 4 bases, leaving 11 bases not matched to a gene. The CDR3 spans 14 residues. Looked up from germline, CDR1 is SGHNT and CDR2 is YYREEE (reference sequence). CDR3 sequence (DNA): TGTGCCCTCCGGTCGCGGGGGGGCGGAGAGACCCAGTACTTC. Translating gives CALRSRGGGETQYF.

The chain combines TRBV5-6 with TRBJ2-5; no clear D. Germline loops: CDR1 SGHDT, CDR2 YYEEEE. V dropped 0 bases and J dropped 3 bases, with 9 bases sitting between them. The CDR3 runs to 14 residues. CDR3 sequence: CASSLERMEETQYF. The CDR3 nucleotides are TGTGCCAGCAGCTTGGAGCGCATGGAAGAGACCCAGTACTTC.

The chain employs TRBV7-9 and TRBJ1-2; maybe TRBD1 (5 bases). Trimming removed 5 bases at V and 9 bases at J, with 13 bases between. The CDR3 length is 12 residues. Looked up from germline, CDR1 is SEHNR and CDR2 is FQNEAQ (reference sequence). This chain's CDR3 is CASSHEQGSYTF. The CDR3 DNA sequence: TGTGCCAGCAGCCACGAGCAGGGAAGCTACACCTTC.

The genes are TRBV7-2 and TRBJ2-2; TRBD1 aligns across 8 bases. V lost 5 bases and J lost 7; bases outside the gene matches: 6. There are 14 residues in the CDR3. Germline CDR1 and CDR2: SGHTA and FQGNSA. This CDR3 is CASSGRTGYGELFF. CDR3 DNA: TGTGCCAGCAGCGGGCGGACAGGGTACGGGGAGCTGTTTTTT.

The V gene is TRBV2, the J gene TRBJ1-6; 9 nucleotides agree with TRBD1. The CDR3 is 18 residues long. Germline V gives CDR1 SNHLY, CDR2 FYNNEI. The trim removed 3 bases at V and 3 bases at J, leaving 9 bases unmatched. The CDR3 nucleotides are TGTGCCAGCAGTGATCCCCGGGACAGGGCTCTCTATAATTCACCCCTCCACTTT. As protein: CASSDPRDRALYNSPLHF.

The chain employs TRBV19 and TRBJ2-1; 7 nucleotides align to TRBD1. The CDR3 loop spans 14 amino acids. CDR1 and CDR2 (germline): LNHDA, SQIVND (reference sequence). J was trimmed by 6 bases and V by 9 bases; bases with no gene match: 11. CDR3 amino acids: CASQLTGVGNEQFF. CDR3 DNA: TGTGCCAGCCAACTTACAGGGGTCGGCAATGAGCAGTTCTTC.

V is TRBV18 and J is TRBJ2-4; the match to TRBD1 covers 9 bases. V shed 2 bases and J 0 bases; nucleotides not matched to a gene: 11. Germline V gene lookup returns CDR1 KGHSH and CDR2 LQKENI. The CDR3 length is 19 residues. For the CDR3, the DNA is TGTGCCAGCTCACCAGGGGGACAGGGAGCCGTACTAGCCAAAAACATTCAGTACTTC. It codes for CASSPGGQGAVLAKNIQYF.

This clone was seen at least ten times. The CDR3 here is CASSSNLQGAYGYTF. The CDR3 DNA follows: TGTGCCAGCAGCTCCAACTTACAGGGGGCCTATGGCTACACCTTC. V usage is TRBV7-8 and J usage is TRBJ1-2, with 9 bases aligning to TRBD1. The V segment lost 4 bases and the J segment 4 bases; nucleotides outside the gene matches: 7. CDR3 length: 15 amino acids. The germline CDR1 and CDR2 sequences are SGHVS and FQNEAQ.

The V call is TRBV27, the J call TRBJ2-7; D might be TRBD1 (6 bases). CDR3 length equals 13 residues. V dropped 1 base and J dropped 5 bases, with 9 bases sitting between them. Germline loops: CDR1 MNHEY, CDR2 SMNVEV (reference sequence). In DNA form, the CDR3 reads TGTGCCAGCAGTTTATTGTCAGGGGACGAGCAGTACTTC. Translated: CASSLLSGDEQYF.

V is TRBV9 and J is TRBJ2-3; weak D call: TRBD2 (7 bases). The germline V and J ends were trimmed by 4 bases and 2 bases, with 11 bases remaining between them. CDR1 is SGDLS and CDR2 is YYNGEE in the germline V gene. The CDR3 has 14 amino acids. The CDR3 spells CASSSRGATDTQYF. CDR3 DNA: TGTGCCAGCAGCAGCCGGGGGGCCACAGATACGCAGTATTTT.

J is TRBJ1-5 and V is TRBV18, with 8 bases that match TRBD1. The CDR3 runs to 16 residues. Germline V gives CDR1 KGHSH, CDR2 LQKENI. Trimming at V came to 0 bases and at J to 7 bases, leaving 8 bases not matched to a gene. CDR3 nucleotides: TGTGCCAGCTCACCACCCACGACAGGGGAATTCCAGCCCCAGCATTTT. Translation gives CASSPPTTGEFQPQHF.

This clone was observed once. The genes are TRBV5-1 and TRBJ2-2, with D possibly TRBD1 on 5 matching bases. The CDR3 is 16 residues long. CDR1 is SGHRS, CDR2 YFSETQ, per germline. V gave up 4 bases and J gave up 4 bases, with 17 bases separating them. The CDR3 sequence is CASSRGAPIATGELFF. The CDR3 DNA reads as TGCGCCAGCAGCAGGGGTGCCCCAATTGCCACCGGGGAGCTGTTTTTT.

This sequence joins TRBV28 and TRBJ1-2; the match to TRBD1 covers 8 bases. This CDR3 is built from 13 residues. Germline lookup yields CDR1 MDHEN and CDR2 SYDVKM. J lost 8 bases, V lost 6 bases, and 8 bases had no gene match. The CDR3 region has the DNA TGTGCCAGCAGGCAACAGGGGGACGCAGGCTACACCTTC. Its protein is CASRQQGDAGYTF.

This clone was detected only a few times. The chain is built from TRBV6-1 and TRBJ1-6, with D unresolved. Trimming took off 0 bases at V and 9 bases at J, with 6 bases between the two ends. Germline V gives CDR1 MNHNS, CDR2 SASEGT. This CDR3 is 13 amino acids long. CDR3 sequence reads: CASSEAGVSPLHF. The DNA of the CDR3 is TGTGCCAGCAGTGAAGCGGGAGTTTCACCCCTCCACTTT.

The chain recombines TRBV28 with TRBJ1-3, with a possible D match to TRBD1 (5 bases). CDR1 MDHEN and CDR2 SYDVKM come from the germline V gene. V was shortened by 5 bases and J by 4 bases, with 12 bases between the two germline ends. The CDR3 covers 14 residues. The CDR3 sequence is CASSTGGSGNTIYF. The CDR3 DNA reads as TGTGCCAGCAGTACGGGGGGAAGCGGAAACACCATATATTTT.

The genes are TRBV12-3 or TRBV12-4 and TRBJ1-2; 7 bases match TRBD1. J lost 8 bases, V lost 4 bases, and 4 bases had no gene match. This CDR3 has 12 residues. CDR3 bases: TGTGCCAGCAGTTATACAGGGGTCGGCTACACCTTC. Its translation is CASSYTGVGYTF.

The V call is TRBV5-8, the J call TRBJ2-5, with D possibly TRBD1 on 5 matching bases. CDR3 length: 16 residues. V lost 3 bases to trimming and J lost 5 bases, with 20 bases between them. Germline V gene data show CDR1 as SGHTS and CDR2 as YDEGEE. The CDR3 DNA reads as TGTGCCAGCAGCTCGACAGTCTCCGCAGGAACGGAGACCCAGTACTTC. Translation gives CASSSTVSAGTETQYF. The variable domain in full, completed from reference TRBV5-8 and TRBJ2-5, reads EAGVTQSPTHLIKTRGQQATLRCSPISGHTSVYWYQQALGLGLQFLLWYDEGEERNRGNFPPRFSGRQFPNYSSELNVNALELEDSALYLCASSSTVSAGTETQYFGPGTRLLVL.

The chain uses TRBV9 and TRBJ2-6, with D unresolved. Germline values: CDR1 SGDLS, CDR2 YYNGEE. The V gene lost 0 bases and the J gene lost 0 bases, with 10 bases spanning the gap. There are 17 residues in the CDR3. The CDR3 loop reads CASSVAGLLSGANVLTF. The CDR3 nucleotides are TGTGCCAGCAGCGTAGCTGGCCTCCTCTCTGGGGCCAACGTCCTGACTTTC.

The chain employs TRBV4-1 and TRBJ1-4; D unclear. V dropped 5 bases and J dropped 3 bases, with 13 bases sitting between them. Germline V gene data show CDR1 as MGHRA and CDR2 as YSYEKL. This CDR3 comprises 15 residues. The DNA of the CDR3 is TGCGCCAGCAGCTCTAGGTCGGCAGCTAATGAAAAACTGTTTTTT. Protein: CASSSRSAANEKLFF.

Only a few counts were recorded for this clone. The rearrangement links TRBV27 to TRBJ1-5, with unresolved D. Trimming removed 9 bases from V and 5 bases from J, with 14 bases in between. The length of the CDR3 is 13 residues. Germline CDR1 reads MNHEY; CDR2 reads SMNVEV (reference sequence). As DNA, the CDR3 is TGTGCCAGTTCATGCGGCAAATATCAGCCCCAGCATTTT. Its translation is CASSCGKYQPQHF.